The 23 T cell receptor beta chains reported below all come from one sample, sequenced in a study of blood T cells in healthy people across ages. A second PCR of roughly 7 to 11 cycles used a sample-barcoded 5' primer and a J-beta primer mix. MiXCR, applied by TCRdb to the 5' RACE reads, yields one record per CDR3 protein. This repertoire shows 540,000 or so distinct CDR3 sequences, 25% to 30% found once; its top ten account for 18%. Material for sequencing was blood. The receptors stem from a woman aged 65 to 85 in good health.

This clonotype was seen a few times. This rearrangement joins TRBV20-1 to TRBJ2-5, with 9 bases identical to TRBD1. The DNA end favors TRBJ2-7, so the J call may be wrong. Germline CDR1 reads DFQATT; CDR2 reads SNEGSKA (reference sequence). The CDR3 sequence is 14 residues long. This chain's CDR3 is CSPHPDRGQGEQYF. The CDR3 nucleotides read TGCAGTCCTCACCCGGACAGGGGCCAGGGCGAGCAGTACTTC.

This clonotype has just a few counts. The CDR3 loop is CSGSTGNNEQYF. DNA of the CDR3: TGCAGTGGCTCGACAGGGAACAACGAGCAGTACTTC. The chain is built from TRBV20-1 and TRBJ2-7, with 7 bases aligning to TRBD1. Germline CDR1 reads DFQATT; CDR2 reads SNEGSKA (reference sequence). The CDR3 has 12 amino acids. Trimming took 7 bases from V and 5 from J; bases not matched to a gene: 8.

The chain uses TRBV4-2 and TRBJ1-2; D unclear. The ends were cut back, 5 bases at V and 8 bases at J, with 15 bases in the middle. The CDR3 contains 13 residues. Germline CDR1 is LGHNA and CDR2 is YNFKEQ. In nucleotides, the CDR3 is TGTGCCAGCAGCTTGGAGCCCTCCTTGGGCTACACCTTC. As protein: CASSLEPSLGYTF.

The rearrangement links TRBV25-1 to TRBJ1-1; D is undetermined. V was trimmed by 2 bases and J by 1 base, leaving 14 bases between them. The V gene's germline CDR1 is MGHDK and CDR2 SYGVNS. CDR3 size: 16 residues. CDR3 sequence: CASSEARAARNTEAFF. CDR3 DNA sequence: TGTGCCAGCAGTGAAGCCCGGGCAGCTAGGAACACTGAAGCTTTCTTT.

J is TRBJ2-1 and V is TRBV7-2; D remains ambiguous. CDR3 length: 11 residues. Trimming shortened V by 3 bases and J by 10 bases, and 7 bases separated the two germline ends. Germline CDR1 is SGHTA and CDR2 is FQGNSA. This CDR3 is CASSFSVEQFF. The CDR3 DNA is TGTGCCAGCAGCTTTTCCGTAGAGCAGTTCTTC. The whole variable domain, remainder taken from reference TRBV7-2 and TRBJ2-1, is GAGVSQSPSNKVTEKGKDVELRCDPISGHTALYWYRQSLGQGLEFLIYFQGNSAPDKSGLPSDRFSAERTGGSVSTLTIQRTQQEDSAVYLCASSFSVEQFFGPGTRLTVL.

This clonotype was seen a few times. This may be a read error: a much more frequent sequence differs by one nucleotide. V and J are TRBV6-5 and TRBJ1-1; no clear D gene. The germline CDR1 and CDR2 sequences are MNHEY and SVGAGI. This CDR3 is built from 11 residues. V dropped 5 bases and J dropped 3 bases, with 4 bases sitting between them. The CDR3 region is CASSDYTEAFF. The CDR3 region has the DNA TGTGCCAGCAGTGATTACACTGAAGCTTTCTTT.

This clonotype appeared a few times. This rearrangement joins TRBV19 to TRBJ2-5; D call uncertain. The assigned J gene may be wrong: the sequence end matches TRBJ2-7 better. This CDR3 spans 13 amino acids. Germline CDR1 reads LNHDA; CDR2 reads SQIVND (reference sequence). CDR3 protein: CASSMMANYEQYF. The CDR3 DNA follows: TGTGCCAGTAGTATGATGGCGAACTACGAGCAGTACTTC.

As to this clonotype: Without the conserved terminal phenylalanine or tryptophan, this CDR3 likely stems from a read error. The gene calls are TRBV9 and TRBJ2-2, with D unclear. The CDR3 sequence is 12 residues long. Germline CDR1 SGDLS, CDR2 YYNGEE. Trimming removed 0 bases at V and 4 bases at J, with 1 base between. For the CDR3, the DNA is TGTGCCAGCAGCGTAGCCACCGGGGAGCTGTTTCTT. It codes for CASSVATGELFL.

This clonotype was observed a handful of times. This chain connects TRBV20-1 to TRBJ2-1; D uncertain. The V end was cut by 0 bases, the J end by 3 bases, with 18 bases between. The CDR3 covers 17 residues. Germline CDR1 reads DFQATT; CDR2 reads SNEGSKA (reference sequence). The CDR3 sequence: CSARDLGLADHYNEQFF. In DNA form, the CDR3 reads TGCAGTGCTAGAGATCTGGGCCTGGCGGATCACTACAATGAGCAGTTCTTC.

This clonotype was counted only a few times. V usage is TRBV7-2 and J usage is TRBJ1-2, with no clear D. CDR1 and CDR2 from the germline V gene are SGHTA and FQGNSA. The V end lost 3 bases, the J end lost 7 bases, and 9 bases lay between the germline ends. This CDR3 has 12 residues. The CDR3 here is CASSFSKSGYTF. The CDR3 bases are TGTGCCAGCAGCTTCTCTAAAAGTGGCTACACCTTC.

This clonotype was seen a handful of times. V usage is TRBV7-2 and J usage is TRBJ2-5, with D maybe TRBD2 (6 bases). The DNA end is more similar to TRBJ2-7, so the J call may be wrong. The CDR3 has 15 amino acids. Germline V gene data show CDR1 as SGHTA and CDR2 as FQGNSA. The DNA for the CDR3 is TGTGCCAGCAGCTTAGGTATTTCTAGCGTGGTCGAGCAGTACTTC. It yields the protein CASSLGISSVVEQYF.

The chain uses TRBV7-9 and TRBJ2-4; 10 nucleotides agree with TRBD1. Germline V gene sequence: CDR1 SEHNR, CDR2 FQNEAQ (reference sequence). Trimming removed 5 bases from V and 7 bases from J; junction bases left unmatched: 5. This CDR3 has 14 residues. CDR3 in DNA: TGTGCCAGCAGCCGAACGGGACAGGGGAACATTCAGTACTTC. Its protein product is CASSRTGQGNIQYF.

This clonotype was detected ten times or more. The rearrangement links TRBV4-3 to TRBJ2-4, with D perhaps matching TRBD2 (6 bases). Germline V gene data show CDR1 as LGHNA and CDR2 as YSLEER. V dropped 0 bases and J dropped 7 bases, with 13 bases sitting between them. The CDR3 loop spans 15 amino acids. The CDR3 DNA is TGCGCCAGCAGCCAAGATTCCACACGGGGGAACATTCAGTACTTC. Protein product: CASSQDSTRGNIQYF.

This chain joins TRBV5-1 and TRBJ2-5; D gene unclear. The CDR3 is 14 residues long. Trimming stripped 2 bases from V and 4 bases from J, with 12 bases between. From germline, CDR1 is SGHRS and CDR2 YFSETQ. The CDR3 nucleotides are TGCGCCAGCAGCTTCACCTCTTCGGGAGAGACCCAGTACTTC. Amino acids: CASSFTSSGETQYF.

This chain links TRBV10-3 with TRBJ2-5; D is perhaps TRBD2 (5 bases). There are 13 residues in the CDR3. The ends were cut back, 6 bases at V and 5 bases at J, with 13 bases in the middle. CDR1 and CDR2 from the germline V gene are ENHRY and SYGVKD. The CDR3 nucleotides are TGTGCCATCAGGCGAGACGGGGAGGAGACCCAGTACTTC. This gives the protein CAIRRDGEETQYF.

The rearrangement links TRBV12-3 or TRBV12-4 to TRBJ1-2, with 10 positions matching TRBD1. V trimming: 4 bases; J trimming: 7 bases; junction bases outside the gene matches: 6. CDR3 length: 14 amino acids. The CDR3: CASSWGDRGGGYTF. The CDR3 bases are TGTGCCAGCAGTTGGGGGGACAGGGGCGGTGGCTACACCTTC.

The genes are TRBV24-1 and TRBJ2-1; TRBD2 agrees at 14 bases. Germline V gene data show CDR1 as KGHDR and CDR2 as SFDVKD. The V segment lost 3 bases and the J segment 12 bases; nucleotides outside the gene matches: 9. The CDR3 extends over 16 amino acids. CDR3 amino acids: CATSDGTSGGPERQFF. Here the CDR3 DNA reads TGTGCCACCAGTGATGGGACTAGCGGGGGCCCCGAGCGGCAGTTCTTC.

The sample holds a few counts of this clonotype. The chain couples TRBV25-1 to TRBJ2-2, with a tentative D call TRBD1 (6 bases). The length of the CDR3 is 16 residues. V dropped 8 bases and J dropped 1 base, with 17 bases sitting between them. Germline loops: CDR1 MGHDK, CDR2 SYGVNS. The CDR3 bases are TGTGCCAGCCTTGAGGTTGGCAGGGGGAACACCGGGGAGCTGTTTTTT. As protein: CASLEVGRGNTGELFF.

The chain uses TRBV4-3 and TRBJ2-1, with D hard to call. The last part of the DNA fits TRBJ2-5 better; the J call may be wrong. Germline V lookup: CDR1 LGHNA, CDR2 YSLEER. The CDR3 loop spans 14 amino acids. CDR3 DNA sequence: TGCGCCAGCAGCCAAGTGGCGGAAGGGAAGACCCAGTACTTC. Residues: CASSQVAEGKTQYF.

This clonotype has more than one count but fewer than ten. The genes are TRBV7-2 and TRBJ1-1; 9 bases are a match to TRBD1. Germline CDR1 is SGHTA and CDR2 is FQGNSA. CDR3 length: 18 amino acids. Trimming took 5 bases from V and 0 from J; bases not matched to a gene: 13. CDR3 in amino acids: CASSRRGTGMSLNTEAFF. Written as DNA, the CDR3 is TGTGCCAGCAGCAGAAGGGGGACAGGGATGTCCTTGAACACTGAAGCTTTCTTT.

This chain joins TRBV24-1 and TRBJ2-3, with D possibly being TRBD1 or TRBD2 (6 bases each). Germline CDR1 is KGHDR and CDR2 is SFDVKD. The CDR3 length is 14 residues. The germline V and J ends were trimmed by 3 bases and 10 bases, with 16 bases remaining between them. The CDR3 sequence: CATSDVGGPAPQYF. The CDR3 coding sequence is TGTGCCACCAGTGATGTCGGGGGCCCAGCTCCGCAGTATTTT.

The chain recombines TRBV7-7 with TRBJ2-1; D perhaps matches TRBD2 (5 bases). This CDR3 contains 16 residues. The V gene's germline CDR1 is SSHAT and CDR2 FNYEAQ (reference sequence). Trimming took 5 bases from V and 0 from J, leaving 14 bases between them. The CDR3: CASSPTVASSYNEQFF. The CDR3, as DNA: TGTGCCAGCAGCCCCACGGTAGCGAGCTCCTACAATGAGCAGTTCTTC.

The CDR3 bases are TGCAGCGTTGAAGGCTCGGGGGTTCTGCGTGAGCAGTTCTTC. It yields the protein CSVEGSGVLREQFF. This chain uses TRBV29-1 with TRBJ2-1; a possible D gene is TRBD2 (6 bases). V was pared by 1 base and J by 9 bases, with 16 bases between. Germline V gene lookup returns CDR1 SQVTM and CDR2 ANQGSEA. This CDR3 is built from 14 residues.